The sequence of this TCR beta chain was determined in a study of cytotoxic CD8 clonotypes in ibrutinib-treated CLL. A remark on this clone: Its target is not known.

TCRdb's copy holds only in-frame clones and misses some; the assay was immunoSEQ multiplex PCR. The table lists roughly 300,000 clones, roughly three quarters of them singletons. Whole-study findings and limits: Clonality went up at the time of ibrutinib response, stayed stable in sustained remission, and later dropped back toward its baseline level at progression. Stable or contracted on treatment, public clonotypes were also uncommon.

The CDR3 has 14 residues. CDR1 is PRHDT and CDR2 is FYEKMQ in the germline V gene (reference sequence). Trimming pared 1 base from V and 3 bases from J, leaving 9 bases between. The material sequenced was PBMCs, taken at disease progression, from a patient treated with ibrutinib. This chain links TRBV13 with TRBJ1-1, with a weak D call TRBD1 (6 bases). The source is a human donor with chronic lymphocytic leukemia. Written as DNA, the CDR3 is TGTGCCAGCAGCTTAGAAGGGGGTGACACTGAAGCTTTCTTT. Translation gives CASSLEGGDTEAFF.